The 32 T cell receptor beta chains reported below all come from one sample, sequenced in a study of T cell changes during pregnancy in multiple sclerosis. Libraries were prepared by immunoSEQ multiplex PCR; TCRdb keeps only in-frame clonotypes and omits some of them. The sample yields about 40,000 clones, 91% seen once. Material: CD4+ T cells from peripheral blood mononuclear cells, obtained in the second trimester of pregnancy. These receptors all come from a female donor in good health, enrolled as a control in a pregnancy study.

The chain carries TRBV5-6 and TRBJ2-5, with 11 bases matching TRBD2. Germline trimming cut 2 bases from V and 3 bases from J; bases unmatched to any gene: 3. The germline V gene encodes CDR1 SGHDT and CDR2 YYEEEE. The CDR3 totals 15 residues. The CDR3 sequence is CASSFRLAGKETQYF. CDR3 in DNA: TGTGCCAGCAGCTTCCGACTAGCGGGAAAAGAGACCCAGTACTTC.

This clone was recorded a few times. No conserved phenylalanine or tryptophan ends this CDR3, so it is likely a read error. The DNA is omitted, as the CDR3 cannot be located on it reliably, and the CDR3 follows TCRdb's listing. The chain uses TRBV6-1 and TRBJ1-2; the table assigns TRBD1, which was not confirmed against the DNA. The CDR3 length equals 13 residues, ends included. The V gene's germline CDR1 is MNHNS and CDR2 SASEGT. CDR3 amino acids: CASSETGTGSHQV.

The chain couples TRBV28 to TRBJ2-7; 12 nucleotides agree with TRBD2. The CDR3 consists of 14 residues. The J segment lost 5 bases and the V segment lost 6 bases, leaving 5 bases of the junction unmatched. The germline gives CDR1 MDHEN, CDR2 SYDVKM. CDR3 sequence: CASRLAGGKNEQYF. The CDR3 DNA reads as TGTGCCAGCAGGCTAGCGGGAGGGAAGAACGAGCAGTACTTC.

The rearrangement links TRBV28 to TRBJ1-1; TRBD1 matches 7 bases. There are 15 residues in the CDR3. Germline assignment: CDR1 MDHEN and CDR2 SYDVKM. V trimming: 3 bases; J trimming: 6 bases; junction bases outside the gene matches: 10. The CDR3 coding sequence is TGTGCCAGCAGTTTCCCCGGGACAGTGGGGGCTGAAGCTTTCTTT. Translated: CASSFPGTVGAEAFF.

V and J are TRBV2 and TRBJ2-7, with a weak D call TRBD1 (5 bases). The length of the CDR3 is 13 residues. Germline CDR1 reads SNHLY; CDR2 reads FYNNEI. V was cut by 7 bases and J by 2 bases, with 12 bases left in between. The CDR3 DNA is TGTGCCAGCACTGTTACAGGCGCCTACGAGCAGTACTTC. It is translated as CASTVTGAYEQYF. The entire variable domain, with the rest obtained from reference TRBV2 and TRBJ2-7, is as follows: EPEVTQTPSHQVTQMGQEVILRCVPISNHLYFYWYRQILGQKVEFLVSFYNNEISEKSEIFDDQFSVERPDGSNFTLKIRSTKLEDSAMYFCASTVTGAYEQYFGPGTRLTVT.

This chain links TRBV5-1 with TRBJ2-3; 14 bases agree with TRBD2. J lost 8 bases, V lost 1 base, and 12 bases had no gene match. The CDR3 extends over 18 amino acids. Germline-derived CDR1 and CDR2 are SGHRS and YFSETQ. CDR3 sequence reads: CASSLFTGTSGRMGTQYF. In DNA form, the CDR3 reads TGCGCCAGCAGCTTGTTCACCGGGACTAGCGGGAGAATGGGTACGCAGTATTTT.

The chain recombines TRBV30 with TRBJ1-6; D is ambiguous. The CDR3 extends over 14 amino acids. V lost 7 bases, J lost 10 bases, and 20 bases lay in between. The V gene's germline CDR1 is GTSNPN and CDR2 SVGIG (reference sequence). The CDR3, as DNA: TGTGCCTATAATGCCGTCGGGGTCAGCTCACCCCTCCACTTT. This translates into CAYNAVGVSSPLHF.

This clone was recorded a few times. The DNA of the CDR3 is TGTGCCAGCAGCTCAGGGGGGAGGACCGGGGAGCTGTTTTTT. Its protein product is CASSSGGRTGELFF. The chain couples TRBV5-4 to TRBJ2-2; D may be TRBD1 (7 bases). This CDR3 is 14 amino acids long. Trimming pared 3 bases from V and 5 bases from J, leaving 11 bases between. Germline V gene data show CDR1 as SGHNT and CDR2 as YYREEE (reference sequence). The full variable domain, completed using reference TRBV5-4 and TRBJ2-2, is ETGVTQSPTHLIKTRGQQVTLRCSSQSGHNTVSWYQQALGQGPQFIFQYYREEENGRGNFPPRFSGLQFPNYSSELNVNALELDDSALYLCASSSGGRTGELFFGEGSRLTVL.

The rearrangement joins TRBV28 to TRBJ2-6, with a tentative D call TRBD1 (6 bases). Looked up from germline, CDR1 is MDHEN and CDR2 is SYDVKM. V lost 5 bases and J 4 bases, leaving 15 bases between the germline ends. The CDR3 totals 16 residues. CDR3 residues: CASSTYRASGANVLTF. For the CDR3, the DNA is TGTGCCAGCAGTACATACAGGGCCTCAGGGGCCAACGTCCTGACTTTC.

In DNA form, the CDR3 reads TGTGCCAGCAGTAAGGGACAGTCCTACGAGCAGTACTTC. Its protein is CASSKGQSYEQYF. The chain combines TRBV28 with TRBJ2-7; 7 bases are a match to TRBD1. This CDR3 has 13 residues. The V gene's germline CDR1 is MDHEN and CDR2 SYDVKM. V lost 5 bases to trimming and J lost 1 base; unmatched junction nucleotides: 2.

The chain recombines TRBV5-1 with TRBJ2-2, with TRBD2 as a possible D gene (6 bases). The V end lost 5 bases, the J end lost 6 bases, and 14 bases lay between the germline ends. The CDR3 has 14 residues. CDR1 and CDR2 from the germline V gene are SGHRS and YFSETQ. CDR3 DNA: TGCGCCAGCAGTCTGCTAGGGAGGTCCGGGGAGCTGTTTTTT. It yields the protein CASSLLGRSGELFF.

V usage is TRBV4-1 and J usage is TRBJ1-5; no reliable D call. CDR3 size: 13 residues. V dropped 3 bases and J dropped 9 bases, with 12 bases sitting between them. Germline assignment: CDR1 MGHRA and CDR2 YSYEKL. CDR3 loop: CASSQGQFRPQHF. CDR3 nucleotide sequence: TGCGCCAGCAGCCAGGGCCAGTTCCGGCCCCAGCATTTT.

The chain has TRBV10-3 and TRBJ2-3, with D possibly matching TRBD2 (7 bases). In germline, CDR1 is ENHRY, CDR2 SYGVKD. V lost 10 bases and J lost 15, with 20 bases in between. The CDR3 sequence is 11 residues long. The CDR3: CATRGASGSYF. The CDR3, as DNA: TGTGCCACCAGGGGCGCTAGCGGATCATATTTT.

The gene calls are TRBV6-6 and TRBJ2-2, with 8 nucleotides matching TRBD1. The germline V gene has CDR1 MNHNY and CDR2 SVGAGI (reference sequence). After removal of 2 bases from V and 6 bases from J, the junction contained 5 bases not matched to a gene. The CDR3 runs 15 residues. The CDR3 loop reads CASSYGQGPAGELFF. The CDR3 DNA sequence: TGTGCCAGCAGTTACGGACAGGGTCCGGCCGGGGAGCTGTTTTTT.

This sequence joins TRBV9 and TRBJ1-1, with a tentative D call TRBD1 (6 bases). The germline V gene encodes CDR1 SGDLS and CDR2 YYNGEE. The germline V and J ends were trimmed by 0 bases and 5 bases, with 11 bases remaining between them. The CDR3 runs 14 residues. The CDR3 DNA is TGTGCCAGCAGCGTAGAGGGAGGGGGAACTGAAGCTTTCTTT. This sequence encodes CASSVEGGGTEAFF.

The V call is TRBV11-2, the J call TRBJ2-7; 9 bases map to TRBD1. The germline V gene has CDR1 SGHAT and CDR2 FQNNGV. J lost 4 bases, V lost 5 bases, and 12 bases had no gene match. This CDR3 region has 16 residues. CDR3 sequence: CASSPLSRTGVYEQYF. The CDR3 region has the DNA TGTGCCAGCAGCCCCTTGAGCCGGACAGGGGTTTACGAGCAGTACTTC.

The chain employs TRBV6-1 and TRBJ1-5; 7 bases match TRBD1. Germline loops: CDR1 MNHNS, CDR2 SASEGT. The CDR3 loop spans 13 amino acids. V shed 8 bases and J 9 bases; nucleotides not matched to a gene: 10. CDR3 DNA: TGTGCCAGCGCAGACAGGGTGGATGGGCCCCAGCATTTT. It encodes CASADRVDGPQHF.

CDR3 sequence reads: CAWSVAVEQYF. CDR3 bases: TGTGCCTGGAGTGTTGCGGTCGAGCAGTACTTC. V is TRBV30 and J is TRBJ2-7, with no clear D. CDR1 GTSNPN and CDR2 SVGIG come from the germline V gene (reference sequence). The CDR3 length is 11 residues. Trimming took off 0 bases at V and 6 bases at J, with 6 bases between the two ends. Complete variable domain (other parts from reference TRBV30 and TRBJ2-7): SQTIHQWPATLVQPVGSPLSLECTVEGTSNPNLYWYRQAAGRGLQLLFYSVGIGQISSEVPQNLSASRPQDRQFILSSKKLLLSDSGFYLCAWSVAVEQYFGPGTRLTVT.

The chain links TRBV5-1 to TRBJ2-5; maybe TRBD1 (6 bases). Germline CDR1 SGHRS, CDR2 YFSETQ. This CDR3 is built from 14 residues. V was cut by 0 bases and J by 2 bases, with 8 bases left in between. The CDR3 DNA reads as TGCGCCAGCAGCTTGGGGACAGCGCAAGAGACCCAGTACTTC. Translation gives CASSLGTAQETQYF.

This sequence joins TRBV28 and TRBJ2-3; 14 positions agree with TRBD2. From germline, CDR1 is MDHEN and CDR2 SYDVKM. V lost 6 bases to trimming and J lost 5 bases; unmatched junction nucleotides: 13. This CDR3 region has 18 residues. CDR3 DNA: TGTGCCAGCAGCCCACGGGAAGGACTAGCGGGAGGTATAGATACGCAGTATTTT. This codes for CASSPREGLAGGIDTQYF.

The chain employs TRBV19 and TRBJ2-1, with TRBD2 identical over 10 bases. CDR1 and CDR2 (germline): LNHDA, SQIVND (reference sequence). The CDR3 is made up of 17 amino acids. V lost 4 bases and J lost 3; bases outside the gene matches: 9. CDR3 in DNA: TGTGCCAGTAGTACCGGGGGGGGACTAGCGCTCTACAATGAGCAGTTCTTC. It encodes CASSTGGGLALYNEQFF.

This chain uses TRBV18 with TRBJ1-1, with TRBD1 matching 9 bases. The CDR3 has 14 residues. Germline CDR1 and CDR2: KGHSH and LQKENI. V shed 3 bases, J shed 5 bases, and the junction held 4 bases outside the gene matches. The CDR3 DNA reads TGTGCCAGCTCACCCCGGGACAGGGCGACTGAAGCTTTCTTT. It specifies CASSPRDRATEAFF.

The CDR3 loop is CASSIVGGGAQPQHF. The CDR3 nucleotides read TGTGCCAGTAGTATAGTCGGGGGGGGTGCTCAGCCCCAGCATTTT. The rearrangement uses TRBV19 and TRBJ1-5; TRBD1 is a possible D gene (5 bases). CDR3 length: 15 amino acids. The germline V gene encodes CDR1 LNHDA and CDR2 SQIVND (reference sequence). V gave up 1 base and J gave up 6 bases, with 13 bases separating them.

This chain links TRBV28 with TRBJ2-3, with 7 nucleotides matching TRBD2. The CDR3 is 16 amino acids. Germline loops: CDR1 MDHEN, CDR2 SYDVKM. V was clipped by 6 bases and J by 0 bases; unmatched bases: 9. In DNA, the CDR3 is TGTGCCAGCAGCAGTTACTTTAGCGGGAGCACAGATACGCAGTATTTT. Amino acids: CASSSYFSGSTDTQYF.

This sequence joins TRBV5-1 and TRBJ2-3, with D possibly TRBD2 on 5 matching bases. Trimming left V 7 bases short and J 2 bases short, with 11 bases between. This CDR3 has 13 amino acids. Germline CDR1 is SGHRS and CDR2 is YFSETQ. CDR3 protein: CASGLDLTDTQYF. The CDR3 DNA reads as TGCGCCAGCGGACTGGACCTCACAGATACGCAGTATTTT.

V and J are TRBV28 and TRBJ2-5; TRBD2 matches 8 bases. V was pared by 7 bases and J by 2 bases, with 6 bases of the junction left unmatched. Germline lookup yields CDR1 MDHEN and CDR2 SYDVKM. CDR3 length equals 14 residues. The CDR3 nucleotides read TGTGCCAGCACCCCGGGGGGGGTTCAAGAGACCCAGTACTTC. Its translation: CASTPGGVQETQYF.

The chain couples TRBV30 to TRBJ2-7; no clear D. The CDR3 totals 12 residues. Per the germline V gene, CDR1 is GTSNPN and CDR2 is SVGIG (reference sequence). V gave up 2 bases and J gave up 3 bases, with 8 bases separating them. The CDR3 reads CAWSITGYEQYF. The DNA of the CDR3 is TGTGCCTGGAGTATAACTGGCTACGAGCAGTACTTC.

This clone was found a few times. This chain links TRBV18 with TRBJ2-2; TRBD1 agrees at 7 bases. The CDR3 extends over 15 amino acids. Germline-derived CDR1 and CDR2 are KGHSH and LQKENI. The V gene end was trimmed by 2 bases and the J gene end by 5 bases; junction bases not matched to a gene: 5. CDR3 region: CASSPNRGKTGELFF. In DNA, the CDR3 is TGTGCCAGCTCACCAAACAGGGGCAAGACCGGGGAGCTGTTTTTT. Full variable domain (remainder filled in from reference TRBV18 and TRBJ2-2): NAGVMQNPRHLVRRRGQEARLRCSPMKGHSHVYWYRQLPEEGLKFMVYLQKENIIDESGMPKERFSAEFPKEGPSILRIQQVVRGDSAAYFCASSPNRGKTGELFFGEGSRLTVL.

The V gene is TRBV5-6, the J gene TRBJ2-7, with a weak D call TRBD2 (5 bases). The germline gives CDR1 SGHDT, CDR2 YYEEEE. The V end was cut by 4 bases, the J end by 3 bases, with 11 bases between. The CDR3 is made up of 13 amino acids. The CDR3 region has the DNA TGTGCCAGCAGCCCCCTGGGGAGCTACGAGCAGTACTTC. This encodes CASSPLGSYEQYF.

This chain links TRBV28 with TRBJ2-7, with unresolved D. The CDR3 length is 11 residues. V gave up 5 bases and J gave up 6 bases, with 8 bases separating them. Germline CDR1 MDHEN, CDR2 SYDVKM. CDR3 sequence: CASSIRGEQYF. The DNA of the CDR3 is TGTGCCAGCAGTATTCGCGGCGAGCAGTACTTC. The variable domain in full, with the rest retrieved from reference TRBV28 and TRBJ2-7, is DVKVTQSSRYLVKRTGEKVFLECVQDMDHENMFWYRQDPGLGLRLIYFSYDVKMKEKGDIPEGYSVSREKKERFSLILESASTNQTSMYLCASSIRGEQYFGPGTRLTVT.

V usage is TRBV9 and J usage is TRBJ2-2; 9 nucleotides align to TRBD2. J gave up 5 bases and V 8 bases, and 10 bases lay outside the gene matches. Germline-derived CDR1 and CDR2 are SGDLS and YYNGEE. This CDR3 comprises 15 residues. The CDR3 loop reads CASSTRGGATGELFF. The CDR3 DNA reads as TGTGCCAGTTCTACCCGCGGGGGGGCAACCGGGGAGCTGTTTTTT.

V is TRBV6-5 and J is TRBJ2-1, with 7 positions matching TRBD2. Germline CDR1 is MNHEY and CDR2 is SVGAGI. This CDR3 comprises 16 residues. After removal of 0 bases from V and 4 bases from J, the junction contained 6 bases not matched to a gene. CDR3 sequence reads: CASSYSAGVVYNEQFF. In DNA form, the CDR3 reads TGTGCCAGCAGTTACTCGGCGGGAGTGGTTTACAATGAGCAGTTCTTC.